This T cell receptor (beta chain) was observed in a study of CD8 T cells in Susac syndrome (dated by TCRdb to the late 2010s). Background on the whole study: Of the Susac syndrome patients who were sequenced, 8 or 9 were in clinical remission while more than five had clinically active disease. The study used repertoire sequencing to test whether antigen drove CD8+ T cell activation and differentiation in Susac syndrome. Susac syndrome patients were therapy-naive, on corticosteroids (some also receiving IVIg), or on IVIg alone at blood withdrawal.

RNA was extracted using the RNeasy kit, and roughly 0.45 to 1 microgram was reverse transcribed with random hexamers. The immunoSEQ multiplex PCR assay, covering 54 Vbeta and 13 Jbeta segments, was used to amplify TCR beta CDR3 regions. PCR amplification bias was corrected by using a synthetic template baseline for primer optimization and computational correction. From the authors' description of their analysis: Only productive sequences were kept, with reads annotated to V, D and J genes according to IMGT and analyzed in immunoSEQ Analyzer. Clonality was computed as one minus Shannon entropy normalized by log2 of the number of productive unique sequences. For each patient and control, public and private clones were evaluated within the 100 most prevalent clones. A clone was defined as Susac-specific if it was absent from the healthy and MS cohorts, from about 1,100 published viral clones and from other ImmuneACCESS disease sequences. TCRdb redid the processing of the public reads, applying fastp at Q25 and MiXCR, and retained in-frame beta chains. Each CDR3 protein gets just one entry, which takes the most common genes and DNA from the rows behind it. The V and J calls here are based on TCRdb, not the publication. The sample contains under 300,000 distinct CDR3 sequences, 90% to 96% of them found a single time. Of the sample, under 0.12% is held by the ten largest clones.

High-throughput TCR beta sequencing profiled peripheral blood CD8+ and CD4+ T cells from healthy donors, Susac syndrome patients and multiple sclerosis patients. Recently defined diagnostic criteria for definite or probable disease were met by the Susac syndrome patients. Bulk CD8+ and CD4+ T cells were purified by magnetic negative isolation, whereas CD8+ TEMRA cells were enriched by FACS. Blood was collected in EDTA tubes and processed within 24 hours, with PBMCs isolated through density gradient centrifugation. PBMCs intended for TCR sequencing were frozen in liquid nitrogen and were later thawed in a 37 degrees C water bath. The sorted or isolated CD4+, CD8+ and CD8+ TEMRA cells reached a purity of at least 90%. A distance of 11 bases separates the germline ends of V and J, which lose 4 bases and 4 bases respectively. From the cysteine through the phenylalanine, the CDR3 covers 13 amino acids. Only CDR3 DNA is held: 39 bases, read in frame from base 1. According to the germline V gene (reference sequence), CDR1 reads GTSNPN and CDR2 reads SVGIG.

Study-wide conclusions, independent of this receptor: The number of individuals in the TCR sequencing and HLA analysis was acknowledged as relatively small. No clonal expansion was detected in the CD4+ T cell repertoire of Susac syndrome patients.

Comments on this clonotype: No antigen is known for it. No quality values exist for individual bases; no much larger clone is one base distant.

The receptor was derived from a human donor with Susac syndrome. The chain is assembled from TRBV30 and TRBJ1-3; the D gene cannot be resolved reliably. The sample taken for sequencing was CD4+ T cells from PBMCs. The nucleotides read TGTGCCTGGACCCCATTCCCCGGAAACACCATATATTTT. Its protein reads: CAWTPFPGNTIYF. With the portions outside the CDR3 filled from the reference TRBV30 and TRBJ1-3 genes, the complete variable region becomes SQTIHQWPATLVQPVGSPLSLECTVEGTSNPNLYWYRQAAGRGLQLLFYSVGIGQISSEVPQNLSASRPQDRQFILSSKKLLLSDSGFYLCAWTPFPGNTIYFGEGSWLTVV.